Each of the 27 T cell receptor beta chains below was sequenced from the same sample in a study of cytomegalovirus exposure and HLA in healthy donors. 13 Jbeta primers and 60 Vbeta primers were used for the PCR. Sequencing was performed with immunoSEQ multiplex PCR; in TCRdb, only in-frame clones are kept and a portion is missing. The table records under 250,000 clones, 70% to 80% of them present only once. Sequencing used PBMCs. The receptors were sampled from a woman in her twenties or thirties in good health and CMV-seropositive.

The V gene is TRBV12-5, the J gene TRBJ1-3; TRBD1 might be the D (5 bases). CDR1 is LGHNT, CDR2 FRNRAP, per germline. V shed 6 bases and J shed 4 bases, with 10 bases lying between them. The CDR3 runs 13 residues. Here the CDR3 DNA reads TGTGCTAGTGGACCCGGACACGGAAACACCATATATTTT. Residues: CASGPGHGNTIYF.

The chain combines TRBV7-9 with TRBJ2-3; a weak D match, TRBD2 (5 bases). V was trimmed by 1 base and J by 0 bases, leaving 8 bases between them. Germline assignment: CDR1 SEHNR and CDR2 FQNEAQ (reference sequence). This CDR3 comprises 15 residues. The CDR3 reads CASSLGPGSTDTQYF. In nucleotides, the CDR3 is TGTGCCAGCAGCTTAGGTCCGGGGAGCACAGATACGCAGTATTTT.

This CDR3 reads CASSSLESNQPQHF. Here the CDR3 DNA reads TGTGCCAGCAGTTCCCTTGAGTCGAATCAGCCCCAGCATTTT. The V gene is TRBV6-5, the J gene TRBJ1-5; D remains unclear. Germline CDR1 is MNHEY and CDR2 is SVGAGI. V lost 4 bases to trimming and J lost 4 bases, with 11 bases between them. The CDR3 has 14 residues.

With regard to this clone: The sample contains more than one DNA sequence encoding this CDR3. The chain employs TRBV5-6 and TRBJ1-3; no clear D. Per the germline V gene, CDR1 is SGHDT and CDR2 is YYEEEE. The CDR3 totals 14 residues. Between the trimmed V and J ends, which lost 1 base and 0 bases, there was a span of 5 bases. CDR3 loop: CASSLRGSGNTIYF. The CDR3 region has the DNA TGTGCCAGCAGCTTGAGAGGCTCTGGAAACACCATATATTTT.

V gene TRBV11-3 combines with J gene TRBJ2-7, with D uncertain. CDR1 and CDR2 from the germline V gene are SGHNT and YENEEA. The CDR3 runs to 12 residues. V was shortened by 1 base and J by 3 bases, with 4 bases between the two germline ends. The CDR3 here is CASSLARYEQYF. The CDR3 DNA follows: TGTGCCAGCAGCTTAGCTCGCTACGAGCAGTACTTC.

CDR3 DNA sequence: TGCAGCGAACGACAGGGATGGAACACTGAAGCTTTCTTT. Residues: CSERQGWNTEAFF. This chain joins TRBV29-1 and TRBJ1-1; 7 bases fit TRBD1. Germline V gene data show CDR1 as SQVTM and CDR2 as ANQGSEA. The J segment lost 1 base and the V segment lost 7 bases, leaving 6 bases of the junction unmatched. This CDR3 region has 13 residues.

The chain employs TRBV13 and TRBJ2-3, with TRBD2 matching over 12 bases. Germline assignment: CDR1 PRHDT and CDR2 FYEKMQ (reference sequence). The CDR3 extends over 15 amino acids. The J segment lost 6 bases and the V segment lost 5 bases, leaving 6 bases of the junction unmatched. CDR3 region: CASSQGLAGFDTQYF. CDR3 DNA: TGTGCCAGCAGCCAAGGACTAGCGGGATTTGATACGCAGTATTTT.

The genes are TRBV30 and TRBJ2-1; 7 bases map to TRBD1. The CDR3 sequence is 14 residues long. J was trimmed by 9 bases and V by 2 bases; bases with no gene match: 10. Looked up from germline, CDR1 is GTSNPN and CDR2 is SVGIG (reference sequence). The CDR3, as DNA: TGTGCCTGGAGTATTACAGGGGACGGTATTGAGCAGTTCTTC. It specifies CAWSITGDGIEQFF.

The rearrangement joins TRBV6-5 to TRBJ1-2, with TRBD1 identical over 9 bases. The germline gives CDR1 MNHEY, CDR2 SVGAGI. The ends lost 0 bases at V and 4 bases at J; junction bases unmatched: 3. CDR3 length equals 15 residues. In DNA, the CDR3 is TGTGCCAGCAGTTACTCCGGACAGGGGCTCTATGGCTACACCTTC. It translates to CASSYSGQGLYGYTF.

V is TRBV11-2 and J is TRBJ2-3; D is perhaps TRBD2 (7 bases). The CDR3 totals 18 residues. The V gene lost 5 bases and the J gene lost 1 base, with 22 bases spanning the gap. The germline V gene encodes CDR1 SGHAT and CDR2 FQNNGV. The CDR3 loop is CASSPSPLGGRGTDTQYF. As DNA, the CDR3 is TGTGCCAGCAGCCCATCCCCCCTAGGGGGGAGGGGCACAGATACGCAGTATTTT.

This clone has just one count. The gene calls are TRBV2 and TRBJ2-6, with 7 bases aligning to TRBD2. The length of the CDR3 is 18 residues. V dropped 4 bases and J dropped 2; count of bases not matched to a gene: 11. Germline CDR1 SNHLY, CDR2 FYNNEI. This CDR3 is CASSGGSSGAAGANVLTF. The CDR3 nucleotides are TGTGCCAGCAGTGGTGGGTCCAGCGGGGCGGCTGGGGCCAACGTCCTGACTTTC. Filled out from reference TRBV2 and TRBJ2-6, the complete variable domain reads EPEVTQTPSHQVTQMGQEVILRCVPISNHLYFYWYRQILGQKVEFLVSFYNNEISEKSEIFDDQFSVERPDGSNFTLKIRSTKLEDSAMYFCASSGGSSGAAGANVLTFGAGSRLTVL.

The chain joins TRBV2 to TRBJ2-5; 7 nucleotides line up with TRBD1. Unmatched junction bases numbered 9, after V lost 7 bases and J lost 4 bases. There are 14 residues in the CDR3. Germline assignment: CDR1 SNHLY and CDR2 FYNNEI. CDR3 bases: TGTGCCAGCATTAACAGGGGTGGGGGAGAGACCCAGTACTTC. Encoded protein: CASINRGGGETQYF. The variable domain in full, with the rest retrieved from reference TRBV2 and TRBJ2-5, is EPEVTQTPSHQVTQMGQEVILRCVPISNHLYFYWYRQILGQKVEFLVSFYNNEISEKSEIFDDQFSVERPDGSNFTLKIRSTKLEDSAMYFCASINRGGGETQYFGPGTRLLVL.

This clone showed up just a few times. This chain links TRBV30 with TRBJ2-1; 9 bases map to TRBD2. This CDR3 has 14 amino acids. After removal of 4 bases from V and 15 bases from J, the junction contained 16 bases not matched to a gene. Germline CDR1 GTSNPN, CDR2 SVGIG (reference sequence). Here the CDR3 DNA reads TGTGCCTGGAACCCCCGACTAGCGGAGGGCAGGCGGTTCTTC. Translation gives CAWNPRLAEGRRFF.

The chain couples TRBV7-9 to TRBJ2-3; D is unresolved. Germline V lookup: CDR1 SEHNR, CDR2 FQNEAQ (reference sequence). V lost 3 bases, J lost 2 bases, and 9 bases lay in between. The CDR3 extends over 14 amino acids. The CDR3 loop reads CASSFSYYTDTQYF. For the CDR3, the DNA is TGTGCCAGCAGCTTTTCCTACTACACAGATACGCAGTATTTT.

The chain links TRBV19 to TRBJ2-3; 7 nucleotides align to TRBD2. The CDR3 totals 16 residues. CDR1 and CDR2 from the germline V gene are LNHDA and SQIVND (reference sequence). V lost 5 bases and J lost 3; bases outside the gene matches: 11. In nucleotides, the CDR3 is TGTGCCAGTAGTTCGTCAGCGGGATATTGGACAGATACGCAGTATTTT. This encodes CASSSSAGYWTDTQYF.

The J gene is TRBJ2-3, the V gene TRBV10-3, with 11 nucleotides matching TRBD2. The CDR3 runs 14 residues. The V and J ends lost 6 bases and 3 bases, in that order; junction bases with no gene match: 2. CDR1 is ENHRY, CDR2 SYGVKD, per germline. The chain's CDR3 is CAIRLAGGTDTQYF. CDR3 DNA: TGTGCCATCAGGCTAGCGGGAGGTACAGATACGCAGTATTTT.

V usage is TRBV6-5 and J usage is TRBJ2-3; D gene unclear. Germline values: CDR1 MNHEY, CDR2 SVGAGI. Trimming removed 5 bases at V and 3 bases at J, with 9 bases between. This CDR3 is built from 13 residues. CDR3: CASSLRKTDTQYF. Here the CDR3 DNA reads TGTGCCAGCAGTCTTCGTAAAACAGATACGCAGTATTTT.

The genes are TRBV6-5 and TRBJ2-7; 7 nucleotides match TRBD1. CDR3 length: 15 residues. Unmatched junction bases numbered 8, after V lost 3 bases and J lost 3 bases. Germline V lookup: CDR1 MNHEY, CDR2 SVGAGI. CDR3 in DNA: TGTGCCAGCAGTTATGATTCCGGGACAGACTACGAGCAGTACTTC. This sequence encodes CASSYDSGTDYEQYF.

The DNA of the CDR3 is TGTGCCAGCAGCTTTTCCGGGACAGGGCTATACAATGAGCAGTTCTTC. Amino acids: CASSFSGTGLYNEQFF. V usage is TRBV5-6 and J usage is TRBJ2-1; 9 nucleotides align to TRBD1. Germline V gene data show CDR1 as SGHDT and CDR2 as YYEEEE. The CDR3 sequence is 16 residues long. Trimming took 2 bases from V and 4 from J; bases not matched to a gene: 7. The full variable domain, completed using reference TRBV5-6 and TRBJ2-1, is DAGVTQSPTHLIKTRGQQVTLRCSPKSGHDTVSWYQQALGQGPQFIFQYYEEEERQRGNFPDRFSGHQFPNYSSELNVNALLLGDSALYLCASSFSGTGLYNEQFFGPGTRLTVL.

The rearrangement uses TRBV10-3 and TRBJ1-4, with 7 positions matching TRBD1. The V gene's germline CDR1 is ENHRY and CDR2 SYGVKD. The CDR3 consists of 15 residues. The V and J ends lost 7 bases and 8 bases, in that order; junction bases with no gene match: 13. The CDR3 coding sequence is TGTGCCATCAAAGGATTAACAGGGGATGGGGAAAAACTGTTTTTT. It yields the protein CAIKGLTGDGEKLFF.

The V and J genes are TRBV28 and TRBJ2-7; possible D gene TRBD2, 5 bases. The CDR3 has 16 amino acids. Trimming removed 3 bases at V and 0 bases at J, with 15 bases between. Germline lookup yields CDR1 MDHEN and CDR2 SYDVKM. In DNA, the CDR3 is TGTGCCAGCAGTTTTTGGGGTGGAGGCAACTCCTACGAGCAGTACTTC. Protein sequence: CASSFWGGGNSYEQYF.

This chain joins TRBV6-5 and TRBJ2-3; TRBD1 agrees at 8 bases. Germline CDR1 is MNHEY and CDR2 is SVGAGI. The CDR3 spans 16 residues. V was pared by 0 bases and J by 5 bases, with 7 bases of the junction left unmatched. The CDR3 DNA is TGTGCCAGCAGTTACTCGTCAGGGGGCTTGGGAGATACGCAGTATTTT. Protein sequence: CASSYSSGGLGDTQYF.

The genes are TRBV6-6 and TRBJ2-1; D possibly corresponds to TRBD1 (6 bases). V was pared by 6 bases and J by 5 bases, with 17 bases between. This CDR3 has 15 amino acids. Germline V gene lookup returns CDR1 MNHNY and CDR2 SVGAGI (reference sequence). CDR3 sequence reads: CASSDLETGNNEQFF. CDR3 DNA: TGTGCCAGCAGCGACCTAGAGACAGGAAACAATGAGCAGTTCTTC.

The chain carries TRBV2 and TRBJ2-3; TRBD2 aligns across 11 bases. Germline V gene data show CDR1 as SNHLY and CDR2 as FYNNEI. The CDR3 sequence is 17 residues long. V lost 6 bases to trimming and J lost 3 bases; unmatched junction nucleotides: 11. The chain's CDR3 is CASRGRLAGGPTDTQYF. CDR3 in DNA: TGTGCCAGCAGGGGCAGGTTAGCGGGAGGGCCGACAGATACGCAGTATTTT.

The chain combines TRBV5-1 with TRBJ2-5; D is possibly TRBD2 (5 bases). Germline values: CDR1 SGHRS, CDR2 YFSETQ. Trimming cost V 0 bases and J 5 bases, with 14 bases left between them. This CDR3 has 15 residues. The CDR3 protein is CASSLASYPGETQYF. Written as DNA, the CDR3 is TGCGCCAGCAGCTTGGCCTCCTACCCGGGGGAGACCCAGTACTTC.

The genes are TRBV6-4 and TRBJ1-5, with D tentatively TRBD1 (6 bases). From germline, CDR1 is MRHNA and CDR2 SNTAGT. Between the trimmed V and J ends, which lost 5 bases and 4 bases, there was a span of 9 bases. This CDR3 region has 13 residues. This chain's CDR3 is CASSPDRNQPQHF. DNA for the CDR3: TGTGCCAGCAGTCCCGACAGGAATCAGCCCCAGCATTTT.

This clone was seen only once. V and J are TRBV11-2 and TRBJ2-3, with D possibly being TRBD1 (6 bases). V was cut by 5 bases and J by 3 bases, with 9 bases left in between. This CDR3 contains 13 residues. Germline lookup yields CDR1 SGHAT and CDR2 FQNNGV. The CDR3 protein is CASSQTGTDTQYF. The CDR3 bases are TGTGCCAGCAGCCAGACAGGTACAGATACGCAGTATTTT.